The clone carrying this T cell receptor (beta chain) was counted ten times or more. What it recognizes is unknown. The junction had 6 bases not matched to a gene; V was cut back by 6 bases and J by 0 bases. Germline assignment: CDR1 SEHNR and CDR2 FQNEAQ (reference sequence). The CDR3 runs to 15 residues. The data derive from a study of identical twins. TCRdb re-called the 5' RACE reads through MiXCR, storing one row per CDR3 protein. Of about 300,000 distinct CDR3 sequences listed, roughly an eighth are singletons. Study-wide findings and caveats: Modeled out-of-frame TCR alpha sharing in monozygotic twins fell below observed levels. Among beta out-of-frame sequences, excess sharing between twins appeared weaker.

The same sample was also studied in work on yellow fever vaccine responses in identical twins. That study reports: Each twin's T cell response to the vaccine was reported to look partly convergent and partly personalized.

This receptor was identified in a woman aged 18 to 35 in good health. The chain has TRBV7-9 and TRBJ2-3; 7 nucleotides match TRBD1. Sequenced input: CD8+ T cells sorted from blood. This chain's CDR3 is CASSHRGDSTDTQYF. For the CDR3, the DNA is TGTGCCAGCAGTCACAGGGGCGATAGCACAGATACGCAGTATTTT.